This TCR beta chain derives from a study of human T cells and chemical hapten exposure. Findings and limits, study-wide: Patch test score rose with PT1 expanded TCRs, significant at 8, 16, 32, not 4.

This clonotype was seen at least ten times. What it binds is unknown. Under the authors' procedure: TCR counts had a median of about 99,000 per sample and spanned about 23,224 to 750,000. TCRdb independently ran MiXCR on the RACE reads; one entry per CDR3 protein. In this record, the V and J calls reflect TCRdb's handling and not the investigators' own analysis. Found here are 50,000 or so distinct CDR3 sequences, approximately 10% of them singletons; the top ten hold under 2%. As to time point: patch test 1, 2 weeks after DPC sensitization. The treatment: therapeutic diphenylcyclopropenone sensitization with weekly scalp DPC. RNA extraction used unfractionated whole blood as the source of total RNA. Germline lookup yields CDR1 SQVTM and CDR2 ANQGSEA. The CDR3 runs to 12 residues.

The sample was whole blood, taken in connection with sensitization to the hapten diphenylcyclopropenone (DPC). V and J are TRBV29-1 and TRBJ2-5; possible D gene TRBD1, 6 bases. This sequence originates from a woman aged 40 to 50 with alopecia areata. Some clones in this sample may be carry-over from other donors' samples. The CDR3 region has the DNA TGCAACCTACGGGACAACCAAGAGACCCAGTACTTC. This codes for CNLRDNQETQYF.